The next 4 T cell receptor beta chains were all read from a single sample in a study of blood T cell repertoires in COVID-19. Only in-frame clones appear in the TCRdb table, and some are missing; sequencing was by immunoSEQ multiplex PCR. The data show around 100,000 clones, around 81% seen once. The sequenced sample consisted of peripheral blood. The receptors originated from a man aged 45-65 years with active or convalescent COVID-19.

This clone was observed at least ten times. The rearrangement links TRBV5-1 to TRBJ1-5; D is possibly TRBD1 (5 bases). The V end lost 1 base, the J end lost 1 base, and 9 bases lay between the germline ends. The length of the CDR3 is 15 residues. From germline, CDR1 is SGHRS and CDR2 YFSETQ. This CDR3 reads CASSLYGGSNQPQHF. In nucleotides, the CDR3 is TGCGCCAGCAGCTTGTATGGGGGGAGCAATCAGCCCCAGCATTTT.

This chain joins TRBV5-1 and TRBJ1-1; 7 nucleotides agree with TRBD1. V lost 4 bases, J lost 1 base, and 7 bases stayed unmatched. Germline V lookup: CDR1 SGHRS, CDR2 YFSETQ. The CDR3 runs 15 residues. CDR3 sequence: CASSATGLTNTEAFF. In DNA form, the CDR3 reads TGCGCCAGCAGCGCGACAGGGTTGACGAACACTGAAGCTTTCTTT. The entire variable domain, with the rest obtained from reference TRBV5-1 and TRBJ1-1, is as follows: KAGVTQTPRYLIKTRGQQVTLSCSPISGHRSVSWYQQTPGQGLQFLFEYFSETQRNKGNFPGRFSGRQFSNSRSEMNVSTLELGDSALYLCASSATGLTNTEAFFGQGTRLTVV.

The chain carries TRBV29-1 and TRBJ2-4, with no clear D. Trimming shortened V by 5 bases and J by 5 bases, and 13 bases separated the two germline ends. CDR1 and CDR2 from the germline V gene are SQVTM and ANQGSEA. CDR3 length: 13 amino acids. This CDR3 reads CSVIPNSQNIQYF. The CDR3 bases are TGCAGCGTTATACCGAATAGCCAAAACATTCAGTACTTC.

This clone was observed a single time. This chain connects TRBV25-1 to TRBJ2-4, with a possible D match to TRBD1 (6 bases). V was trimmed by 4 bases and J by 4 bases, leaving 14 bases between them. Germline values: CDR1 MGHDK, CDR2 SYGVNS. CDR3 size: 15 residues. The CDR3, as DNA: TGTGCCAGCAGTGCCCCTGGGGGACAAAAAAACATTCAGTACTTC. It is translated as CASSAPGGQKNIQYF.